A selection of T cell receptor beta chains follows, all from one sample in a study of CD8 T cells in Susac syndrome. MiXCR was run by TCRdb on the immunoSEQ multiplex PCR reads, yielding one entry per CDR3 protein. This sample has approximately 180,000 distinct CDR3 sequences, with over 90% found just once. Material: CD4+ T cells from PBMCs. The receptors here all came from a human donor with Susac syndrome. Both conserved end residues are part of each CDR3. A D gene is named only where the DNA matches it firmly.

cdr3_length,v_call,d_call,j_call,cdr3_aa,cdr3_nt
14,TRBV18,NA,TRBJ1-4,CASSPPNPEGKLFF,TGTGCCAGCTCACCGCCTAACCCTGAGGGAAAACTGTTTTTT
15,TRBV20-1,TRBD2,TRBJ2-1,CSAGRLAGGYNEQFF,TGCAGTGCAGGAAGGCTAGCGGGGGGGTACAATGAGCAGTTCTTC
13,TRBV2,NA,TRBJ2-1,CASSEDLGNEQFF,TGTGCCAGCAGTGAGGATCTGGGCAATGAGCAGTTCTTC
14,TRBV20-1,NA,TRBJ2-5,CSARDVREKETQYF,TGCAGTGCTAGAGACGTCAGGGAAAAAGAGACCCAGTACTTC
13,TRBV12-3/TRBV12-4,NA,TRBJ1-6,CASRWTVNSPLHF,TGTGCCAGCAGATGGACAGTTAATTCACCCCTCCACTTT
16,TRBV4-2,TRBD2,TRBJ2-2,CASSHPGLQSTGELFF,TGTGCCAGCAGCCATCCGGGACTACAGTCCACCGGGGAGCTGTTTTTT
12,TRBV2,NA,TRBJ2-1,CASQEPYNEQFF,TGTGCCAGCCAAGAACCCTACAATGAGCAGTTCTTC
14,TRBV19,NA,TRBJ2-2,CATSAVANTGELFF,TGTGCCACAAGCGCGGTCGCGAACACCGGGGAGCTGTTTTTT
18,TRBV24-1,NA,TRBJ2-1,CATSDFQPGTVSYNEQFF,TGTGCCACCAGTGATTTCCAACCCGGGACGGTTTCCTACAATGAGCAGTTCTTC
16,TRBV28,TRBD2,TRBJ2-3,CASSLLAGGPTDTQYF,TGTGCCAGCAGTTTACTAGCGGGAGGGCCGACAGATACGCAGTATTTT
13,TRBV5-1,NA,TRBJ2-7,CASSYPDSYEQYF,TGCGCCAGCAGCTATCCAGACTCCTACGAGCAGTACTTC
14,TRBV3-1,TRBD1,TRBJ1-6,CASSQGTGNSPLHF,TGTGCCAGCAGCCAGGGGACAGGGAATTCACCCCTCCACTTT
15,TRBV19,TRBD1,TRBJ2-7,CASSDRRQGSYEQYF,TGTGCCAGTAGTGACCGCCGACAGGGGTCCTACGAGCAGTACTTC
16,TRBV20-1,NA,TRBJ1-5,CSAITPRGWGNQPQHF,TGCAGTGCTATTACACCCAGGGGCTGGGGCAATCAGCCCCAGCATTTT